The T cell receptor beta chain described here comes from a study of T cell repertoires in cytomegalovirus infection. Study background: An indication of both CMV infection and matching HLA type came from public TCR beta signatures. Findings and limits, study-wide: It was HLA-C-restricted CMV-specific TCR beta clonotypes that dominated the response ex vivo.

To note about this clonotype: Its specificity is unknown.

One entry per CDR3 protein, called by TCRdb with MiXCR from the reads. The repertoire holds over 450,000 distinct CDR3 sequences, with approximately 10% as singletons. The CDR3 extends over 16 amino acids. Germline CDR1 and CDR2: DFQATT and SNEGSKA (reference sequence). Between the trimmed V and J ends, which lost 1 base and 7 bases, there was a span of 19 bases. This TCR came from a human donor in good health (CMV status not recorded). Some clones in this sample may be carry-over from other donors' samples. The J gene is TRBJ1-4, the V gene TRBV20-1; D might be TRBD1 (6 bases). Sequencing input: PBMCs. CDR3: CSARVLGGDPGEKLFF. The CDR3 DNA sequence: TGCAGTGCTAGAGTATTGGGGGGCGACCCGGGTGAAAAACTGTTTTTT.